A single sample gave rise to the 11 T cell receptor beta chains below, sequenced in a study of T cells in Graves' hyperthyroidism and ophthalmopathy. Amplification targeted TCR beta CDR3 regions from RNA transcripts. HTBI primers drove first-round RT-PCR of the TCR CDR3. TCRdb used MiXCR to reprocess the multiplex PCR reads, holding one entry per CDR3 protein. The sample lists approximately 200,000 distinct CDR3 sequences; roughly 18% were seen once. The sequenced sample consisted of blood. These receptors came from a middle-aged man with Graves' hyperthyroidism.

This clonotype appeared many times. The V gene is TRBV7-8, the J gene TRBJ2-2; TRBD2 aligns across 7 bases. Germline lookup yields CDR1 SGHVS and CDR2 FQNEAQ. J gave up 0 bases and V 3 bases, and 7 bases lay outside the gene matches. This CDR3 spans 17 amino acids. CDR3 in amino acids: CASSFRWRGTNTGELFF. CDR3 bases: TGTGCCAGCAGCTTTCGCTGGCGGGGGACGAACACCGGGGAGCTGTTTTTT.

This clonotype was counted at least ten times. The V call is TRBV7-2, the J call TRBJ2-1, with 12 bases aligning to TRBD2. The CDR3 is made up of 18 amino acids. In germline, CDR1 is SGHTA, CDR2 FQGNSA. V gave up 7 bases and J gave up 2 bases; unmatched junction bases: 12. CDR3 nucleotides: TGTGCCAGCACCTCCATTCTGGCTAGCGGGGGGGCCTACAATGAGCAGTTCTTC. Its translation: CASTSILASGGAYNEQFF.

V and J are TRBV2 and TRBJ1-2; D gene unclear. CDR1 and CDR2 from the germline V gene are SNHLY and FYNNEI. Trimming removed 2 bases from V and 4 bases from J, with 8 bases in between. This CDR3 contains 13 residues. Here the CDR3 DNA reads TGTGCCAGCAGTGAATGGCGTTCCTATGGCTACACCTTC. Amino acids: CASSEWRSYGYTF.

Ten or more counts support this clonotype. The chain joins TRBV28 to TRBJ2-7; D perhaps matches TRBD1 (6 bases). CDR1 and CDR2 from the germline V gene are MDHEN and SYDVKM. V lost 6 bases to trimming and J lost 5 bases, with 26 bases between them. This CDR3 is built from 17 residues. CDR3 nucleotides: TGTGCCAGCAGCCTGCCCACCCGGACAGCGCTTTCCCACGAGCAGTACTTC. It encodes CASSLPTRTALSHEQYF.

This chain joins TRBV11-2 and TRBJ1-4; the D is unclear. Trimming removed 2 bases from V and 2 bases from J, with 24 bases in between. The CDR3 sequence is 20 residues long. The V gene's germline CDR1 is SGHAT and CDR2 FQNNGV. The DNA for the CDR3 is TGTGCCAGCAGCTTAAGTGCCGGCAGGCACTTCTTAAAGACTAATGAAAAACTGTTTTTT. Protein product: CASSLSAGRHFLKTNEKLFF.

This clonotype has ten or more counts. The chain is built from TRBV11-2 and TRBJ1-5; perhaps TRBD1 as D (5 bases). The CDR3 covers 14 residues. Germline V gene lookup returns CDR1 SGHAT and CDR2 FQNNGV. V lost 8 bases and J lost 9, with 20 bases in between. The CDR3 spells CASSDSRAASPQHF. DNA for the CDR3: TGTGCCAGCTCCGACAGCAGGGCCGCCTCGCCCCAGCATTTT.

This clonotype was recorded many times. This chain uses TRBV7-8 with TRBJ2-7, with D possibly being TRBD1 (5 bases). The V gene's germline CDR1 is SGHVS and CDR2 FQNEAQ. CDR3 length equals 12 residues. V gave up 5 bases and J gave up 6 bases, with 11 bases separating them. CDR3 sequence reads: CASSLQVSEQYF. In nucleotides, the CDR3 is TGTGCCAGCAGCCTACAGGTCTCCGAGCAGTACTTC.

This clonotype has just a few counts. This chain links TRBV7-3 with TRBJ2-2; D unclear. The length of the CDR3 is 14 residues. CDR1 and CDR2 (germline): SGHTA, FQGTGA. V gave up 2 bases and J gave up 2 bases, with 6 bases separating them. The DNA for the CDR3 is TGTGCCAGCAGCTTACTCCGTAACACCGGGGAGCTGTTTTTT. It codes for CASSLLRNTGELFF.

This clonotype has at least ten counts. This chain links TRBV7-9 with TRBJ1-4; TRBD1 matches 9 bases. There are 16 residues in the CDR3. Germline V CDR1 and CDR2: SEHNR, FQNEAQ (reference sequence). V was clipped by 5 bases and J by 1 base; unmatched bases: 5. CDR3 in amino acids: CASSNTGGITNEKLFF. CDR3 nucleotides: TGTGCCAGCAGCAATACAGGGGGCATAACTAATGAAAAACTGTTTTTT. The full variable domain, rest sourced from reference TRBV7-9 and TRBJ1-4, is DTGVSQNPRHKITKRGQNVTFRCDPISEHNRLYWYRQTLGQGPEFLTYFQNEAQLEKSRLLSDRFSAERPKGSFSTLEIQRTEQGDSAMYLCASSNTGGITNEKLFFGSGTQLSVL.

This clonotype was seen many times. The chain couples TRBV7-9 to TRBJ1-1; no clear D gene. Looked up from germline, CDR1 is SEHNR and CDR2 is FQNEAQ (reference sequence). This CDR3 region has 12 residues. The V gene lost 0 bases and the J gene lost 5 bases, with 4 bases spanning the gap. Here the CDR3 DNA reads TGTGCCAGCAGCTTAGCCGGGACTGAAGCTTTCTTT. It encodes CASSLAGTEAFF.

This clonotype was counted at least ten times. V usage is TRBV28 and J usage is TRBJ1-1; D is ambiguous. The CDR3 consists of 14 residues. Deletions cut 6 bases from V and 4 bases from J, with 15 bases between. Germline V gene sequence: CDR1 MDHEN, CDR2 SYDVKM. CDR3 nucleotides: TGTGCCAGCAGCCCCCCCACGTGGGGCACTGAAGCTTTCTTT. It specifies CASSPPTWGTEAFF.